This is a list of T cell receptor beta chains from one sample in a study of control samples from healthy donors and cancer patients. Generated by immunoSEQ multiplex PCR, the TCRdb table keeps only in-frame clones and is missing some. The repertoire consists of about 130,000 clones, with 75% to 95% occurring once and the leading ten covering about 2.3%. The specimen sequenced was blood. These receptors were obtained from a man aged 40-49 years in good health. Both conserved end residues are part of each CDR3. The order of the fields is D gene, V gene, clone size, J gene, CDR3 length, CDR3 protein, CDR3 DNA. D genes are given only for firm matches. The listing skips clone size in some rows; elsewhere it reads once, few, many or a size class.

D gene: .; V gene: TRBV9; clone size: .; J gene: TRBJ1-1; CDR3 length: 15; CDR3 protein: CASSTAPGVGTEAFF; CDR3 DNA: TGTGCCAGCAGCACTGCCCCCGGGGTGGGCACTGAAGCTTTCTTT
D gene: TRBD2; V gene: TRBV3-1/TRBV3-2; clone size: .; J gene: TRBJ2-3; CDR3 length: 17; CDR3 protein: CASSQALAGGPADTQYF; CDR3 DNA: TGTGCCAGCAGCCAAGCCTTAGCGGGGGGCCCCGCGGATACGCAGTATTTT
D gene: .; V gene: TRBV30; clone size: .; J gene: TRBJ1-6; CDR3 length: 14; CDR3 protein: CAWKLGPGTQSLHF; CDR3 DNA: TGTGCCTGGAAACTTGGGCCGGGGACTCAGTCCCTCCACTTT
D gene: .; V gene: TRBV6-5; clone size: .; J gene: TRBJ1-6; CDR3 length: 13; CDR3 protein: CASSPLGSGALHF; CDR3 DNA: TGTGCCAGCAGTCCCCTTGGCTCCGGAGCCCTCCACTTT
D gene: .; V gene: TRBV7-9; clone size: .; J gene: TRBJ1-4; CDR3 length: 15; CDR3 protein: CASSLWDVDNEKLFF; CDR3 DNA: TGTGCCAGCAGCTTGTGGGACGTCGATAATGAAAAACTGTTTTTT
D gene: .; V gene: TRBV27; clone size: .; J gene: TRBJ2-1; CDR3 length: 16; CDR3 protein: CASSLVAAPSYNEQFF; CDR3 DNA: TGTGCCAGCAGTTTGGTGGCGGCTCCCTCCTACAATGAGCAGTTCTTC
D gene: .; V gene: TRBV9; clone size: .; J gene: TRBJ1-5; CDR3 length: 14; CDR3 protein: CASSPWGGNQPQHF; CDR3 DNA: TGTGCCAGCAGCCCGTGGGGGGGCAATCAGCCCCAGCATTTT
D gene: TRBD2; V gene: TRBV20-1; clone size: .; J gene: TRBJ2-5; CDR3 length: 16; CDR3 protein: CSASILSGAYQETQYF; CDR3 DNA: TGCAGTGCTAGTATTCTTAGCGGGGCGTACCAAGAGACCCAGTACTTC
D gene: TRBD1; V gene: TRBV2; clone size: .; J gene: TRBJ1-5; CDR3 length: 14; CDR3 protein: CASSSTGLSQPQHF; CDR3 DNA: TGTGCCAGCAGTTCGACAGGGTTGAGTCAGCCCCAGCATTTT
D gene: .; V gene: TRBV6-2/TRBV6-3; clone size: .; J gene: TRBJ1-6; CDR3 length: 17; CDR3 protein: CASSPKSGGTYNSPLHF; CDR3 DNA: TGTGCCAGCAGCCCTAAGTCCGGGGGCACCTATAATTCACCCCTCCACTTT
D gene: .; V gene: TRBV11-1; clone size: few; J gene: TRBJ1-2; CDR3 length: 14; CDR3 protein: CASSPMALTQGYTF; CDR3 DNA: TGTGCCAGCAGCCCCATGGCCCTAACCCAAGGCTACACCTTC
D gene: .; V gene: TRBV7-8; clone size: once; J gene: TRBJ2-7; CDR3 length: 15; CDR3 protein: CASSLVAGLSSEQYF; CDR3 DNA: TGTGCCAGCAGCTTAGTGGCGGGACTCTCTTCCGAGCAGTACTTC
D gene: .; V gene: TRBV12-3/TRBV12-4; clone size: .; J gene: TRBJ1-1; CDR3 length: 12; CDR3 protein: CASGVVGTEAFF; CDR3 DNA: TGTGCCAGCGGGGTCGTCGGCACTGAAGCTTTCTTT
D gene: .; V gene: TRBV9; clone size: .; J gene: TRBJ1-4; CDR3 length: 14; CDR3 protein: CASSAPDANEKLFF; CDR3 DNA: TGTGCCAGCAGCGCTCCGGACGCGAATGAAAAACTGTTTTTT
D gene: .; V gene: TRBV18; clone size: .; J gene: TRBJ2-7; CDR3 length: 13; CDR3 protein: CASSLDRSYEQYF; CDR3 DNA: TGTGCCAGCTCACTCGACCGTTCCTACGAGCAGTACTTC
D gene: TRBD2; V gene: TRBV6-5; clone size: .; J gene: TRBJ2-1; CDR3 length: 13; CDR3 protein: CASLRDGGSEQFF; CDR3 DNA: TGTGCCAGTCTCCGGGACGGGGGGAGTGAGCAGTTCTTC
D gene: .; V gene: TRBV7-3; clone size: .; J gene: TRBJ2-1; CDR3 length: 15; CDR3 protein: CASSLTPGSYNEQFF; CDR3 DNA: TGTGCCAGCAGCTTAACCCCCGGGTCCTACAATGAGCAGTTCTTC
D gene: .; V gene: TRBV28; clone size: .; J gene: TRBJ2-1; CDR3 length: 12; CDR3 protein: CASSLTRNEQFF; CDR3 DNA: TGTGCCAGCAGTTTGACCCGCAATGAGCAGTTCTTC
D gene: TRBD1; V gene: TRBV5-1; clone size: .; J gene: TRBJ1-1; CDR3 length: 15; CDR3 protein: CASSNPTGWSTEAFF; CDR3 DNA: TGCGCCAGCAGCAATCCGACAGGGTGGAGCACTGAAGCTTTCTTT
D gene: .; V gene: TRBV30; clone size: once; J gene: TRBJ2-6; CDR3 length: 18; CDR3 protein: CAWNRVGVGRSGANVLTF; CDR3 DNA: TGTGCCTGGAACCGGGTGGGGGTCGGACGGTCTGGGGCCAACGTCCTGACTTTC
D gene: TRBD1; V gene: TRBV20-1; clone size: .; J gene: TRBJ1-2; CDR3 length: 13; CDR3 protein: CSASRQGEGGYTF; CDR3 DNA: TGCAGTGCTAGTAGACAGGGAGAGGGTGGCTACACCTTC
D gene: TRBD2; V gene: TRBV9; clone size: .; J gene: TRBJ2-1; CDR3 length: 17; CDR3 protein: CASSAPQGGGAGNEQFF; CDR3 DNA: TGTGCCAGCAGCGCACCCCAGGGCGGGGGGGCCGGAAATGAGCAGTTCTTC
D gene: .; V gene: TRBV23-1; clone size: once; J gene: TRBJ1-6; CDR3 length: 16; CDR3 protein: CASSPPGDRNNSPLHF; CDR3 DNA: TGCGCCAGCAGCCCGCCCGGGGATCGGAATAATTCACCCCTCCACTTT
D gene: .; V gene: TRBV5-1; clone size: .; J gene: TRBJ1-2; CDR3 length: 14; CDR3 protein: CARSPGGGAFGYTF; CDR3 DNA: TGCGCCCGCAGCCCGGGGGGGGGTGCCTTTGGCTACACCTTC
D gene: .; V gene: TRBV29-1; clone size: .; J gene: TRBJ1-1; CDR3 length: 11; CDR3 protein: CSASAGTGAFF; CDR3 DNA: TGCAGCGCCAGTGCTGGGACGGGAGCTTTCTTT
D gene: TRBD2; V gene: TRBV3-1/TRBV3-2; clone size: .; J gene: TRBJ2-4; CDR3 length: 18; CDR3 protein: CASSPGTSGGGAKNIQYF; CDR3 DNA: TGTGCCAGCAGCCCCGGGACTAGCGGGGGGGGTGCCAAAAACATTCAGTACTTC